These 32 T cell receptor beta chains came from one sample sequenced in a study of T cells in localized non-small cell lung cancer (dated by TCRdb to about 2020). Receptors were amplified or captured by the immunoSEQ multiplex PCR assay. The table was pulled from immuneACCESS by TCRdb, which kept in-frame rearrangements only. Such tables lose some clones; where checked, under half of the loss comes from unresolved V genes, and the rest has no known cause. The sample data list under 65,000 clones, and about four fifths of these were observed just once. 20% of the sample is in the top ten clones. The sample here was peripheral blood, taken before any cancer treatment. The receptor source for this set is a female donor aged 60 or older with stage II squamous cell lung carcinoma.

The V gene is TRBV12-5, the J gene TRBJ2-7; D is perhaps TRBD1 or TRBD2 (5 bases each). The CDR3 contains 15 residues. Germline CDR1 LGHNT, CDR2 FRNRAP. Trimming stripped 5 bases from V and 3 bases from J, with 17 bases between. In nucleotides, the CDR3 is TGTGCTAGTGGTCCGCTCCGGGACGGTCTCTACGAGCAGTACTTC. This codes for CASGPLRDGLYEQYF.

The gene calls are TRBV19 and TRBJ1-2; possibly TRBD1 for D (5 bases). CDR3 length: 12 residues. In germline, CDR1 is LNHDA, CDR2 SQIVND (reference sequence). Trimming stripped 8 bases from V and 4 bases from J, with 11 bases between. The CDR3 DNA reads as TGTGCCAGTTCCGACAGTCTCTATGGCTACACCTTC. Protein: CASSDSLYGYTF.

This chain links TRBV19 with TRBJ1-5, with D perhaps TRBD1 (5 bases). The V gene lost 9 bases and the J gene lost 4 bases, with 13 bases spanning the gap. Germline V gives CDR1 LNHDA, CDR2 SQIVND (reference sequence). The CDR3 consists of 13 residues. The CDR3 spells CASNRQTNQPQHF. CDR3 coding DNA: TGTGCCAGCAACAGGCAAACTAATCAGCCCCAGCATTTT.

This chain links TRBV6-5 with TRBJ2-2, with D possibly TRBD2 on 6 matching bases. Germline V gene lookup returns CDR1 MNHEY and CDR2 SVGAGI. The CDR3 is 15 amino acids. Trimming stripped 6 bases from V and 4 bases from J, with 15 bases between. For the CDR3, the DNA is TGTGCCAGCAGCCGGGACTTGGGGATCACCGGGGAGCTGTTTTTT. It yields the protein CASSRDLGITGELFF.

The CDR3 protein is CASRRVPGELFF. In DNA form, the CDR3 reads TGTGCCAGCAGAAGGGTTCCCGGGGAGCTGTTTTTT. The chain recombines TRBV5-8 with TRBJ2-2; D remains ambiguous. V gave up 5 bases and J gave up 6 bases, with 8 bases separating them. The CDR3 is 12 amino acids. Looked up from germline, CDR1 is SGHTS and CDR2 is YDEGEE.

V is TRBV14 and J is TRBJ1-2, with a possible D match to TRBD1 (5 bases). The V and J ends lost 4 bases and 4 bases respectively, with 10 bases between them. CDR1 SGHDN and CDR2 FVKESK come from the germline V gene. The CDR3 length is 13 residues. This CDR3 reads CASSPQGAYGYTF. The CDR3, as DNA: TGTGCCAGCAGCCCCCAAGGGGCCTATGGCTACACCTTC.

The chain has TRBV7-6 and TRBJ1-4; no clear D gene. This CDR3 contains 11 residues. V lost 3 bases and J 7 bases, leaving 3 bases between the germline ends. Per germline, CDR1 SGHVS and CDR2 FNYEAQ. The CDR3 bases are TGTGCCAGCAGCTTCGGTGAAAAACTGTTTTTT. Its translation: CASSFGEKLFF.

The rearrangement uses TRBV7-8 and TRBJ1-2; no clear D. The length of the CDR3 is 15 residues. Trimming took off 5 bases at V and 7 bases at J, with 20 bases between the two ends. CDR1 is SGHVS, CDR2 FQNEAQ, per germline. CDR3 amino acids: CASSRSVQVWFGYTF. The CDR3 DNA reads TGTGCCAGCAGCCGATCCGTCCAGGTTTGGTTTGGCTACACCTTC.

The gene calls are TRBV9 and TRBJ2-7, with 7 bases matching TRBD2. With 6 bases clipped from V and 6 bases from J, the junction kept 9 bases outside the gene matches. The germline V gene encodes CDR1 SGDLS and CDR2 YYNGEE. The length of the CDR3 is 13 residues. The CDR3 protein is CASTPRDYGEQYF. As DNA, the CDR3 is TGTGCCAGCACCCCGCGGGACTATGGCGAGCAGTACTTC. Full variable domain (rest looked up from reference TRBV9 and TRBJ2-7): DSGVTQTPKHLITATGQRVTLRCSPRSGDLSVYWYQQSLDQGLQFLIQYYNGEERAKGNILERFSAQQFPDLHSELNLSSLELGDSALYFCASTPRDYGEQYFGPGTRLTVT.

The chain links TRBV5-6 to TRBJ2-5; D is ambiguous. The V gene's germline CDR1 is SGHDT and CDR2 YYEEEE. CDR3 length: 14 residues. V was cut by 4 bases and J by 2 bases, with 12 bases left in between. DNA for the CDR3: TGTGCCAGCAGCGGCCTAAACGGGCAAGAGACCCAGTACTTC. Its protein product is CASSGLNGQETQYF.

This chain connects TRBV5-1 to TRBJ1-1; possibly TRBD1 for D (6 bases). Trimming left V 7 bases short and J 4 bases short, with 14 bases between. The CDR3 extends over 13 amino acids. Germline V lookup: CDR1 SGHRS, CDR2 YFSETQ. CDR3 sequence reads: CASGILGGTEAFF. DNA of the CDR3: TGCGCCAGCGGAATCCTAGGGGGCACTGAAGCTTTCTTT.

The count of this clone is one. The chain links TRBV19 to TRBJ2-7, with D maybe TRBD1 (6 bases). The CDR3 contains 15 residues. Germline V lookup: CDR1 LNHDA, CDR2 SQIVND (reference sequence). The V gene lost 3 bases and the J gene lost 7 bases, with 19 bases spanning the gap. CDR3 coding DNA: TGTGCCAGTAGTATTTTCGGACAGACATCTGGAGAGCAGTACTTC. Amino acid sequence: CASSIFGQTSGEQYF.

V usage is TRBV4-3 and J usage is TRBJ2-1; a weak D match, TRBD1 (5 bases). CDR3 length: 14 residues. V dropped 4 bases and J dropped 8 bases, with 15 bases sitting between them. Per the germline V gene, CDR1 is LGHNA and CDR2 is YSLEER. CDR3 in amino acids: CASSRGHSLDEQFF. The CDR3 nucleotides are TGCGCCAGCAGCCGAGGACACTCCCTAGATGAGCAGTTCTTC.

This chain uses TRBV6-6 with TRBJ1-6; 10 bases are a match to TRBD1. Trimming cost V 5 bases and J 9 bases; bases outside gene matches: 10. The CDR3 spans 16 residues. Germline lookup yields CDR1 MNHNY and CDR2 SVGAGI (reference sequence). This chain's CDR3 is CASSGQGVGSFSPLHF. The CDR3 nucleotides read TGTGCCAGCAGTGGACAGGGGGTGGGGTCATTTTCACCCCTCCACTTT.

This CDR3 is CASSRTAGTEAFF. The CDR3 DNA reads as TGTGCCAGTAGTCGGACAGCGGGCACTGAAGCTTTCTTT. This chain uses TRBV19 with TRBJ1-1, with D possibly TRBD1 on 6 matching bases. Germline lookup yields CDR1 LNHDA and CDR2 SQIVND (reference sequence). Trimming stripped 5 bases from V and 4 bases from J, with 11 bases between. This CDR3 comprises 13 residues.

The V call is TRBV7-2, the J call TRBJ2-5, with 8 bases matching TRBD2. The CDR3 runs to 14 residues. V shed 5 bases, J shed 5 bases, and the junction held 7 bases outside the gene matches. Germline CDR1 is SGHTA and CDR2 is FQGNSA. The CDR3 bases are TGTGCCAGCAGCCCCACCGGGACTAGGGAGACCCAGTACTTC. This encodes CASSPTGTRETQYF.

The chain employs TRBV18 and TRBJ2-7; D is uncertain. CDR3 length equals 13 residues. Trimming stripped 0 bases from V and 7 bases from J, with 10 bases between. Germline CDR1 KGHSH, CDR2 LQKENI. In nucleotides, the CDR3 is TGTGCCAGCTCACCACCGTTCAGTAAAGAGCAGTACTTC. It encodes CASSPPFSKEQYF.

The chain carries TRBV28 and TRBJ2-3, with D tentatively TRBD2 (5 bases). The V end was cut by 2 bases, the J end by 3 bases, with 9 bases between. The CDR3 loop spans 14 amino acids. Looked up from germline, CDR1 is MDHEN and CDR2 is SYDVKM. CDR3 nucleotide sequence: TGTGCCAGCAGTTTAGTTGCGGGTACAGATACGCAGTATTTT. Protein product: CASSLVAGTDTQYF.

CDR3 protein: CASTRTVSLGGYTF. The CDR3 DNA reads as TGTGCCAGCACCCGTACGGTCTCACTAGGCGGCTACACCTTC. The chain has TRBV9 and TRBJ1-2; D remains unclear. The CDR3 has 14 residues. Trimming stripped 6 bases from V and 8 bases from J, with 20 bases between. The germline V gene encodes CDR1 SGDLS and CDR2 YYNGEE.

The chain uses TRBV11-1 and TRBJ2-7; TRBD1 agrees at 11 bases. The CDR3 covers 16 residues. After removal of 5 bases from V and 2 bases from J, the junction contained 8 bases not matched to a gene. Germline V gene sequence: CDR1 SGHAT, CDR2 FQDESV (reference sequence). As DNA, the CDR3 is TGTGCCAGCAGCAGGGGACAGGGGGGACCTCCCTACGAGCAGTACTTC. This encodes CASSRGQGGPPYEQYF.

The chain joins TRBV5-6 to TRBJ1-2, with D possibly being TRBD1 (5 bases). The V gene's germline CDR1 is SGHDT and CDR2 YYEEEE. The CDR3 runs 12 residues. Deletions cut 1 base from V and 8 bases from J, with 9 bases between. CDR3 region: CASSLIREGYTF. The CDR3 nucleotides are TGTGCCAGCAGCTTGATCAGGGAAGGCTACACCTTC.

CDR3 coding DNA: TGTGCCAGCCAAAGGACTTCCACAGATACGCAGTATTTT. It translates to CASQRTSTDTQYF. The rearrangement links TRBV6-1 to TRBJ2-3, with D possibly matching TRBD2 (5 bases). There are 13 residues in the CDR3. With 8 bases removed from V and 2 bases from J, the gap between germline ends came to 11 bases. The germline V gene encodes CDR1 MNHNS and CDR2 SASEGT.

The chain recombines TRBV27 with TRBJ1-4; TRBD1 agrees at 8 bases. CDR1 is MNHEY, CDR2 SMNVEV, per germline (reference sequence). J gave up 7 bases and V 0 bases, and 10 bases lay outside the gene matches. The CDR3 sequence is 17 residues long. CDR3 loop: CASSLSPHGQGSEKLFF. For the CDR3, the DNA is TGTGCCAGCAGTTTATCCCCTCATGGACAGGGCAGTGAAAAACTGTTTTTT.

The J gene is TRBJ2-7, the V gene TRBV7-2, with D possibly matching TRBD1 (6 bases). Per germline, CDR1 SGHTA and CDR2 FQGNSA. The CDR3 runs 16 residues. V dropped 1 base and J dropped 2 bases, with 15 bases sitting between them. The CDR3 is CASSLVRGTQTYEQYF. As DNA, the CDR3 is TGTGCCAGCAGCTTAGTTAGGGGGACGCAAACCTACGAGCAGTACTTC. The full variable domain, rest sourced from reference TRBV7-2 and TRBJ2-7, is GAGVSQSPSNKVTEKGKDVELRCDPISGHTALYWYRQSLGQGLEFLIYFQGNSAPDKSGLPSDRFSAERTGGSVSTLTIQRTQQEDSAVYLCASSLVRGTQTYEQYFGPGTRLTVT.

V gene TRBV7-3 combines with J gene TRBJ2-5; 10 bases align to TRBD1. Losses at the gene ends were 2 bases for V and 5 bases for J; bases not matched to a gene: 8. CDR3 size: 16 residues. From germline, CDR1 is SGHTA and CDR2 FQGTGA. The CDR3 loop reads CASSLGDRGSFETQYF. The CDR3 DNA reads TGTGCCAGCAGCTTAGGGGACAGGGGATCCTTTGAGACCCAGTACTTC.

Ten or more counts support this clone. The chain combines TRBV11-3 with TRBJ2-3; 9 nucleotides agree with TRBD2. The CDR3 runs to 16 residues. The ends lost 1 base at V and 5 bases at J; junction bases unmatched: 7. Germline V gives CDR1 SGHNT, CDR2 YENEEA. CDR3 DNA: TGTGCCAGCAGCTTAGCCTGGCGGGGGGGCGAAGATACGCAGTATTTT. Its protein is CASSLAWRGGEDTQYF.

This rearrangement joins TRBV5-1 to TRBJ2-2; D call uncertain. Germline V CDR1 and CDR2: SGHRS, YFSETQ. Trimming cost V 3 bases and J 2 bases, with 11 bases left between them. The CDR3 totals 15 residues. The CDR3 nucleotides read TGCGCCAGCAGCTGGTCCGGGCCTAACACCGGGGAGCTGTTTTTT. Amino acids: CASSWSGPNTGELFF. Filled out from reference TRBV5-1 and TRBJ2-2, the complete variable domain reads KAGVTQTPRYLIKTRGQQVTLSCSPISGHRSVSWYQQTPGQGLQFLFEYFSETQRNKGNFPGRFSGRQFSNSRSEMNVSTLELGDSALYLCASSWSGPNTGELFFGEGSRLTVL.

This sequence joins TRBV9 and TRBJ2-2; D gene uncertain. Germline V CDR1 and CDR2: SGDLS, YYNGEE. CDR3 size: 13 residues. Trimming removed 0 bases at V and 4 bases at J, with 4 bases between. DNA for the CDR3: TGTGCCAGCAGCGTAGTGGGCACCGGGGAGCTGTTTTTT. Protein sequence: CASSVVGTGELFF.

The genes are TRBV19 and TRBJ2-2; maybe TRBD1 (5 bases). Germline CDR1 is LNHDA and CDR2 is SQIVND (reference sequence). Between the trimmed V and J ends, which lost 2 bases and 3 bases, there was a span of 10 bases. This CDR3 has 15 amino acids. CDR3 loop: CASSIQGIDTGELFF. Here the CDR3 DNA reads TGTGCCAGTAGTATACAGGGTATAGACACCGGGGAGCTGTTTTTT.

The rearrangement links TRBV19 to TRBJ2-1; D is ambiguous. CDR3 length: 13 amino acids. V was cut by 6 bases and J by 3 bases, with 9 bases left in between. Germline values: CDR1 LNHDA, CDR2 SQIVND (reference sequence). CDR3 sequence (DNA): TGTGCCAGTAGGGCTTCGAGCTACAATGAGCAGTTCTTC. Translating it yields CASRASSYNEQFF.

The gene calls are TRBV4-1 and TRBJ2-3; D perhaps matches TRBD1 (6 bases). Trimming shortened V by 1 base and J by 2 bases, and 16 bases separated the two germline ends. From germline, CDR1 is MGHRA and CDR2 YSYEKL. The CDR3 sequence is 17 residues long. The CDR3 loop reads CASSQVPAGAITDTQYF. The CDR3 DNA follows: TGCGCCAGCAGCCAAGTTCCAGCAGGGGCCATCACAGATACGCAGTATTTT.

The chain is built from TRBV7-6 and TRBJ1-3; the D is unclear. Trimming removed 5 bases from V and 3 bases from J, with 17 bases in between. CDR3 length equals 16 residues. The V gene's germline CDR1 is SGHVS and CDR2 FNYEAQ. In nucleotides, the CDR3 is TGTGCCAGCAGCGCGGGGATCGAAGGGTATGGAAACACCATATATTTT. Encoded protein: CASSAGIEGYGNTIYF.